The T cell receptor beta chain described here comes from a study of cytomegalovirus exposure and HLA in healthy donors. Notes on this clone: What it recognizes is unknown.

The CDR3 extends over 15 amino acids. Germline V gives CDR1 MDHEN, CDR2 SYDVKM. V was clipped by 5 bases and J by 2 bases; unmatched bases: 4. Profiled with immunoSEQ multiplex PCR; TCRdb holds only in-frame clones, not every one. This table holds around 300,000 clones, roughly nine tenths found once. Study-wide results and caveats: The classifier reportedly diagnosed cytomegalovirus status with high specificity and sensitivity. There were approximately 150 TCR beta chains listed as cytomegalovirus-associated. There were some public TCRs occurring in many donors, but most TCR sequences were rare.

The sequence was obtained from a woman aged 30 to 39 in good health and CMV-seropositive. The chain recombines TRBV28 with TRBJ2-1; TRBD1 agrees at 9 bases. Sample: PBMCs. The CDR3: CASSQTGGPYNEQFF. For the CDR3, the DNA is TGTGCCAGCAGTCAAACAGGGGGCCCCTACAATGAGCAGTTCTTC.